This TCR beta chain comes out of a study of T cell responses to AZD1222 COVID-19 vaccine. General observations from the study: Only six people who got AZD1222 tested seropositive at baseline. Spike-specific TCRs gained breadth and depth after people received two AZD1222 doses.

The assay was immunoSEQ multiplex PCR, and TCRdb's table has in-frame clones only and misses some. The sample has around 84,000 clones, over 75% seen once. The CDR3 is made up of 16 amino acids. As regards this clone: Its antigen is unidentified.

V is TRBV21-1 and J is TRBJ2-7. TRBV21-1 is a pseudogene. The sequence was collected from an adult who received the AZD1222 COVID-19 vaccine. Sample: peripheral blood, taken 28 days after the second AZD1222 dose. DNA of the CDR3: TGTGCCAGCAGCAAAGCGCGCGTTGGGCGGCCCTACGAGCAGTACTTC. The encoded protein is CASSKARVGRPYEQYF.